The clone carrying this T cell receptor (beta chain) was seen a single time. Generated by immunoSEQ multiplex PCR, the TCRdb table keeps only in-frame clones and is missing some. Altogether roughly 230,000 clones are present, nearly 95% being singletons, with the ten largest covering roughly 0.89%. Germline V lookup: CDR1 LNHDA, CDR2 SQIVND (reference sequence). CDR3 size: 13 residues. The V and J ends lost 7 bases and 4 bases respectively, with 13 bases between them. The data belong to a study of blood T cell repertoires in COVID-19. About the research overall: T cells, B-cell-depleted T cells, or PBMCs supplied cDNA or gDNA.

The receptor was isolated from a man younger than 40 with COVID-19, enrolled during active disease. V gene TRBV19 combines with J gene TRBJ2-5; possible D gene TRBD2, 6 bases. The sequenced material came from peripheral blood. The CDR3 sequence: CASTPRGGETQYF. DNA of the CDR3: TGTGCCAGTACCCCACGGGGAGGAGAGACCCAGTACTTC.